Shown below are 17 T cell receptor beta chains from a single sample sequenced in a study of CD8 T cells in Susac syndrome. The RNA input was roughly 0.45 to 1 ug, and it was reverse transcribed with random hexamers. TCRdb analysed the immunoSEQ multiplex PCR reads with MiXCR anew, one entry per CDR3 protein. The profile covers about 76,000 distinct CDR3 sequences, with 80% to 95% appearing a single time and 0.35% to 0.5% taken by the ten largest. Source material: CD8+ T cells from PBMCs. The source is a human donor with Susac syndrome.

This sequence joins TRBV6-5 and TRBJ1-1; weak D call: TRBD1 (5 bases). Trimming left V 2 bases short and J 1 base short, with 14 bases between. The V gene's germline CDR1 is MNHEY and CDR2 SVGAGI. This CDR3 has 16 residues. In DNA, the CDR3 is TGTGCCAGCAGTTACGATACGGGGCTGGGGAACACTGAAGCTTTCTTT. Amino acid sequence: CASSYDTGLGNTEAFF.

The chain joins TRBV4-2 to TRBJ2-1; 10 positions agree with TRBD2. Trimming cost V 4 bases and J 7 bases; bases outside gene matches: 13. The germline gives CDR1 LGHNA, CDR2 YNFKEQ. The CDR3 is made up of 17 amino acids. The CDR3 spells CASSREGLAGVGNEQFF. In nucleotides, the CDR3 is TGTGCCAGCAGCCGGGAAGGGCTAGCGGGAGTTGGGAATGAGCAGTTCTTC.

The CDR3 DNA is TGTGCCAGCAGTTTCGATCCCGGGACTAGCGGGGACTACAATGAGCAGTTCTTC. Protein product: CASSFDPGTSGDYNEQFF. The chain joins TRBV6-2 or TRBV6-3 to TRBJ2-1; 13 nucleotides agree with TRBD2. V was pared by 4 bases and J by 3 bases, with 9 bases of the junction left unmatched. CDR3 size: 18 residues. The germline V gene encodes CDR1 MNHEY and CDR2 SVGEGT.

The rearrangement joins TRBV5-1 to TRBJ2-7; D may be TRBD1 (7 bases). The length of the CDR3 is 14 residues. Germline V gives CDR1 SGHRS, CDR2 YFSETQ. The V gene lost 6 bases and the J gene lost 0 bases, with 13 bases spanning the gap. The CDR3 DNA reads as TGCGCCAGCATGGAGGGGGCCGGCTCCTACGAGCAGTACTTC. It translates to CASMEGAGSYEQYF. Full variable domain (outside the CDR3, taken from reference TRBV5-1 and TRBJ2-7): KAGVTQTPRYLIKTRGQQVTLSCSPISGHRSVSWYQQTPGQGLQFLFEYFSETQRNKGNFPGRFSGRQFSNSRSEMNVSTLELGDSALYLCASMEGAGSYEQYFGPGTRLTVT.

The chain uses TRBV6-5 and TRBJ1-2; a weak D match, TRBD1 (6 bases). Germline V lookup: CDR1 MNHEY, CDR2 SVGAGI. CDR3 size: 16 residues. V was clipped by 0 bases and J by 4 bases, with 15 bases between them. CDR3 in DNA: TGTGCCAGCAGTTACTCGATGGGGCAGGGGAGCTATGGCTACACCTTC. It codes for CASSYSMGQGSYGYTF.

In nucleotides, the CDR3 is TGTGCCAGCAGCCGTCGACAGGGTTCCTACGAGCAGTACTTC. Protein product: CASSRRQGSYEQYF. V is TRBV3-1 and J is TRBJ2-7; 7 positions agree with TRBD1. Germline-derived CDR1 and CDR2 are LGHDT and YNNKEL (reference sequence). This CDR3 contains 14 residues. J gave up 1 base and V 4 bases, and 4 bases lay outside the gene matches.

The V gene is TRBV20-1, the J gene TRBJ2-1; D perhaps matches TRBD2 (5 bases). Trimming removed 4 bases from V and 0 bases from J, with 10 bases in between. CDR3 length equals 14 residues. CDR1 DFQATT and CDR2 SNEGSKA come from the germline V gene (reference sequence). In DNA, the CDR3 is TGCAGTGCTATCAGCGGAAGCTCCTACAATGAGCAGTTCTTC. This translates into CSAISGSSYNEQFF.

This chain links TRBV2 with TRBJ2-5; no firm D call. The CDR3 totals 12 residues. V lost 7 bases to trimming and J lost 5 bases, with 11 bases between them. Germline lookup yields CDR1 SNHLY and CDR2 FYNNEI. In nucleotides, the CDR3 is TGTGCCAGCACGGGTATAGACGAGACCCAGTACTTC. Encoded protein: CASTGIDETQYF.

The rearrangement uses TRBV11-1 and TRBJ2-3; 13 bases are shared with TRBD2. V lost 4 bases to trimming and J lost 2 bases; unmatched junction nucleotides: 12. The CDR3 spans 19 residues. Germline loops: CDR1 SGHAT, CDR2 FQDESV (reference sequence). This chain's CDR3 is CASSSTGTSGKYTTDTQYF. CDR3 DNA: TGTGCCAGCAGCTCAACCGGGACTAGCGGGAAATACACCACAGATACGCAGTATTTT.

V and J are TRBV20-1 and TRBJ2-3, with D maybe TRBD1 (6 bases). This CDR3 region has 15 residues. Germline CDR1 DFQATT, CDR2 SNEGSKA (reference sequence). The germline V and J ends were trimmed by 2 bases and 2 bases, with 14 bases remaining between them. The chain's CDR3 is CSARWTAYYTDTQYF. CDR3 sequence (DNA): TGCAGTGCTAGATGGACAGCATACTACACAGATACGCAGTATTTT.

The rearrangement joins TRBV2 to TRBJ1-6; D is unclear. Germline V gene lookup returns CDR1 SNHLY and CDR2 FYNNEI. Trimming pared 11 bases from V and 0 bases from J, leaving 23 bases between. The CDR3 is 18 amino acids. The CDR3 reads CASKRRQVLSSYNSPLHF. DNA of the CDR3: TGTGCCTCGAAACGGCGGCAGGTGCTTAGCTCCTATAATTCACCCCTCCACTTT.

The chain links TRBV7-6 to TRBJ2-1; D may be TRBD2 (7 bases). Trimming cost V 1 base and J 8 bases, with 15 bases left between them. The CDR3 is 15 amino acids. The germline gives CDR1 SGHVS, CDR2 FNYEAQ. CDR3 region: CASSLGGGIIYEQFF. The CDR3 bases are TGTGCCAGCAGCTTAGGGGGGGGCATTATATATGAGCAGTTCTTC. The entire variable domain, with the rest obtained from reference TRBV7-6 and TRBJ2-1, is as follows: GAGVSQSPRYKVTKRGQDVALRCDPISGHVSLYWYRQALGQGPEFLTYFNYEAQQDKSGLPNDRFSAERPEGSISTLTIQRTEQRDSAMYRCASSLGGGIIYEQFFGPGTRLTVL.

V usage is TRBV29-1 and J usage is TRBJ2-1, with TRBD1 matching 8 bases. Germline V gene sequence: CDR1 SQVTM, CDR2 ANQGSEA. V gave up 5 bases and J gave up 7 bases; unmatched junction bases: 10. CDR3 length equals 14 residues. CDR3: CSVNGQGMGNEQFF. The CDR3 coding sequence is TGCAGCGTTAACGGACAGGGCATGGGGAATGAGCAGTTCTTC.

The V call is TRBV30, the J call TRBJ2-5; D is unresolved. V was pared by 0 bases and J by 5 bases, with 10 bases between. The germline gives CDR1 GTSNPN, CDR2 SVGIG (reference sequence). The CDR3 is made up of 13 amino acids. CDR3 in amino acids: CAWSVGQVETQYF. In DNA, the CDR3 is TGTGCCTGGAGTGTAGGGCAGGTGGAGACCCAGTACTTC.

The V and J genes are TRBV18 and TRBJ2-3; the D is unclear. This CDR3 comprises 15 residues. Germline V gives CDR1 KGHSH, CDR2 LQKENI. Trimming cost V 3 bases and J 2 bases, with 12 bases left between them. The CDR3 is CASSPDGLPTDTQYF. Written as DNA, the CDR3 is TGTGCCAGCTCACCCGACGGGCTTCCCACAGATACGCAGTATTTT.

The CDR3 protein is CASSLRTWKNEQFF. The DNA for the CDR3 is TGTGCCAGTAGCCTCCGGACGTGGAAGAATGAGCAGTTCTTC. The gene calls are TRBV19 and TRBJ2-1; no clear D. Trimming removed 6 bases from V and 7 bases from J, with 16 bases in between. The CDR3 extends over 14 amino acids. The V gene's germline CDR1 is LNHDA and CDR2 SQIVND (reference sequence). The full variable domain, completed using reference TRBV19 and TRBJ2-1, is DGGITQSPKYLFRKEGQNVTLSCEQNLNHDAMYWYRQDPGQGLRLIYYSQIVNDFQKGDIAEGYSVSREKKESFPLTVTSAQKNPTAFYLCASSLRTWKNEQFFGPGTRLTVL.

The chain recombines TRBV18 with TRBJ1-2; 9 nucleotides align to TRBD1. Germline CDR1 reads KGHSH; CDR2 reads LQKENI. The CDR3 contains 14 residues. With 4 bases clipped from V and 2 bases from J, the junction kept 2 bases outside the gene matches. CDR3 protein: CASSRGQGNYGYTF. The CDR3 DNA is TGTGCCAGCTCACGGGGACAGGGAAACTATGGCTACACCTTC.